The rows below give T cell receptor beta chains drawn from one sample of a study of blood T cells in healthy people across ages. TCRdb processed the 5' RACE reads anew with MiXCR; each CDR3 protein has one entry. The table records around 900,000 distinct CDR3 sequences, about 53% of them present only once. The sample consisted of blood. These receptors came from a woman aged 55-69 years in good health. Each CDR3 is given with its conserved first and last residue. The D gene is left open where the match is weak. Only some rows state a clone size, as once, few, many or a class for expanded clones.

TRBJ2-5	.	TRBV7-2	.	TGTGCCAGCAGCACCACTAGGATCGAGACCCAGTACTTC	CASSTTRIETQYF
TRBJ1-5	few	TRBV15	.	TGTGCCACCAGCATCAGGGGTGGCAATCAGCCCCAGCATTTT	CATSIRGGNQPQHF
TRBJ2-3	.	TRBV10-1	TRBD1	TGCGCCAGCAGTAAGATGACAGGGTCAGATACGCAGTATTTT	CASSKMTGSDTQYF
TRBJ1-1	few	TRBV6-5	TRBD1	TGTGCCAGCAGGAGGACAGGGGATACGAACACTGAAGCTTTCTTT	CASRRTGDTNTEAFF
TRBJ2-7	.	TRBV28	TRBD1	TGTGCCACACATCAGGGGGCACTCGACTCCTACGAGCAGTACTTC	CATHQGALDSYEQYF
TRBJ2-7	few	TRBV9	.	TGTGCCAGCAGCGTAAACAACTACGAGCAGTACTTC	CASSVNNYEQYF
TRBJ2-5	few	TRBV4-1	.	TGCGCCAGCAGCCAAGGGGTAATATTTCGGAACAAACAAGAGACCCAGTACTTC	CASSQGVIFRNKQETQYF
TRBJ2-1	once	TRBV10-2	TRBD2	TGCGCCAGCTCTACCCCGGGACTAGCACGTAGGAATGAGCAGTTCTTC	CASSTPGLARRNEQFF
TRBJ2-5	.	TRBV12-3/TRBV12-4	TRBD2	TGTGCCAGCAGTTTAGCGGGGGGGACCCAAGAGACCCAGTACTTC	CASSLAGGTQETQYF
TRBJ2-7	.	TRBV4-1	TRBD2	TGCGCCAGCAGTCTGGGTGTCCTGGGACTAGCGGTCTACGAGCAGTACTTC	CASSLGVLGLAVYEQYF
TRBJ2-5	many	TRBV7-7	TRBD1	TGTGCCAGCAGCCGTACAGGGGTTAAAGAGACCCAGTACTTC	CASSRTGVKETQYF
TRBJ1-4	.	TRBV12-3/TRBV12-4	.	TGTGCCAGCAGCTCCCGTGGGGGTCCTAATGAAAAACTGTTTTTT	CASSSRGGPNEKLFF
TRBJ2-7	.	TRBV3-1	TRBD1	TGTGCCAGCAGCCGTGAGGGACAGGGATCTTACGAGCAGTACTTC	CASSREGQGSYEQYF
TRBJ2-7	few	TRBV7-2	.	TGTGCCAGCACCGTATCTAGTTCCTACGAGCAGTACTTC	CASTVSSSYEQYF
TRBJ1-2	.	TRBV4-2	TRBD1	TGTGCCAGCAGCCCTTTAGTCCGACAGGGAGTGGGGGGCTACACCTTC	CASSPLVRQGVGGYTF
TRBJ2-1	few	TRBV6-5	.	TGTGCCAGCAGTTACTCCCGGGGGAGCTCCTACAATGAGCAGTTCTTC	CASSYSRGSSYNEQFF
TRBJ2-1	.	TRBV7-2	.	TGTGCCAGCAGCCCTCAGAGGGGACGCTACAATGAGCAGTTCTTC	CASSPQRGRYNEQFF
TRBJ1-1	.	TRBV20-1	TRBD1	TGCAGAACCGGGACAGTGAACACTGAAGCTTTCTTT	CRTGTVNTEAFF
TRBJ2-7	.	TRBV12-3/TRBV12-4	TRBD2	TGTGCCAGCAGTTTAACTCGCGGGAGGTCCTACAATGAGCAGTACTTC	CASSLTRGRSYNEQYF
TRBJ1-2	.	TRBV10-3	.	TGTGCCACCACGGACAGTTTAAACTATGGCTACACCTTC	CATTDSLNYGYTF
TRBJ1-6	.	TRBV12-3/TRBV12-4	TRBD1	TGTGCCAGCAGGATCACAGGGGCTAATTCACCCCTCCACTTT	CASRITGANSPLHF
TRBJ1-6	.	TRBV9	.	TGTGCCAGCAACTCCGAACAGGGTAGAACTTCACCCCTCCACTTT	CASNSEQGRTSPLHF
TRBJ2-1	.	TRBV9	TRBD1	TGTGCCAGCAGCGTAGTTAGGGGGCTTAACAATGAGCAGTTCTTC	CASSVVRGLNNEQFF
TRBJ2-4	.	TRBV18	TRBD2	TGTGCCAGCAGGCCCCTGTTCAGGGACTACGGGCAGTACTTC	CASRPLFRDYGQYF
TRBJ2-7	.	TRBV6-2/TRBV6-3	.	TGTGCCAGCAAGGAGGGGTCCTACGAGCAGTACTTC	CASKEGSYEQYF
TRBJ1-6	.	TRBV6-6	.	TGTGCCAGTCAGCCCGCCCGGCGATCACCCCTCCACTTT	CASQPARRSPLHF
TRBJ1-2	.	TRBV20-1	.	TGCAGTGCCAGGGTGCCCAACTATGGCTACACCTTC	CSARVPNYGYTF